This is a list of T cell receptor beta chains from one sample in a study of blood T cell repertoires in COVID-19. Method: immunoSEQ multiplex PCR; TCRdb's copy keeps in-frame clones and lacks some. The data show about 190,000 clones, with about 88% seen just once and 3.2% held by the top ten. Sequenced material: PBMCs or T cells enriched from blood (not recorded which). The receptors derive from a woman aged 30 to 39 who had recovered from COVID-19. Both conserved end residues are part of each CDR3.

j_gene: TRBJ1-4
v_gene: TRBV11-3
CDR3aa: CASSRRRGEKLFF

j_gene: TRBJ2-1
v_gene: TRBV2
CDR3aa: CASKSSGSYNEQFF

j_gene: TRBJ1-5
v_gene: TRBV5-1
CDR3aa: CASSLGIRQPQHF

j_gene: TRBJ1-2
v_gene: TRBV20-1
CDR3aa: CSASKGYGYTF

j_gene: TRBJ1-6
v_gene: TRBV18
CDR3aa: CASSPVEQGSSYNSPLHF

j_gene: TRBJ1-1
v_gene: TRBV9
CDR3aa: CASSEGITEAFF

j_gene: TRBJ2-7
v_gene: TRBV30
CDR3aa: CAWSTSGLYEQYF

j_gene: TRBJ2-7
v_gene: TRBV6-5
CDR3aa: CASLEVDYEQYF

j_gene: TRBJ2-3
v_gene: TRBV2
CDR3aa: CASSELTSAADTQYF

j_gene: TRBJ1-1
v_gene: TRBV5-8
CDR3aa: CASSLVSEEKAFF

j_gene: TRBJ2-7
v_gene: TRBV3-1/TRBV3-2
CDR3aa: CASKLAVSYEQYF

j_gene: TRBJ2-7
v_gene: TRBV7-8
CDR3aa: CASSPQRGMAYEQYF

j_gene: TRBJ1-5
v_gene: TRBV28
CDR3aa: CASSLSTGGNQPQHF

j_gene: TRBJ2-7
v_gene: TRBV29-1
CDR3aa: CSVVLLGPSYEQYF

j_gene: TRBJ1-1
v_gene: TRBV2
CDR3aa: CASRLDRSSEAFF

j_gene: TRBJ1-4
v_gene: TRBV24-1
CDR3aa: CATRDRLNEKLFF

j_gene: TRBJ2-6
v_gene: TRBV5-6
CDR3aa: CASSHWDRHPSSGANVLTF

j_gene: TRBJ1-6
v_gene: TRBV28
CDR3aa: CASSSYLLGPGNSPLHF

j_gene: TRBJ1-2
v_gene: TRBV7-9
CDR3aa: CASSLAAGNGYTF

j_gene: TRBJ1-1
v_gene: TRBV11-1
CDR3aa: CASSLRDTEAFF

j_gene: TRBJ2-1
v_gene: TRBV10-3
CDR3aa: CANSLGRGGNEQFF

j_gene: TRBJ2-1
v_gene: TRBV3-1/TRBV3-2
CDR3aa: CASSSPDRGNEQFF

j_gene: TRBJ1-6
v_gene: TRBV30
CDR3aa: CAWSPGTGRGSPLHF

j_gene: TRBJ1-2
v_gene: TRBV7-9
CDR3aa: CASSETGTGRFYGYTF

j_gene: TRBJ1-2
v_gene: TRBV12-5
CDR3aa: CASGRDRGWGYTF

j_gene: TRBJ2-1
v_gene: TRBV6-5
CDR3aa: CAASRTGFLPSPLF

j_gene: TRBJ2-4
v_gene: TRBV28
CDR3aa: CASSLEVLAKNIQYF

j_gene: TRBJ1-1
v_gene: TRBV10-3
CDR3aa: CAISGISRTANTEAFF

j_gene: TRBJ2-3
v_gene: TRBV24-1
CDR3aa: CATSDSGVGADTQYF

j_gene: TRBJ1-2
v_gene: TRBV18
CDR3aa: CASSPSDRGPLYGYTF

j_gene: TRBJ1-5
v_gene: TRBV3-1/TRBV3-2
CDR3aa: CASSQDRGTGQPQHF

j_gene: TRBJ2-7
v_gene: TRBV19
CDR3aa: CASSIGRAGEQYF